The clone carrying this T cell receptor (beta chain) was detected many times. Its antigen is currently unknown. This specimen belongs to a study of naive and memory T cell subsets. Overnight CMV lysate stimulation of fresh PBMCs defined donor CMV status by CD4+ IFNgamma. CD45RA-CD27- cells were effector memory; CD45RA+CD27- cells were EMRA. The beta constant-region primer was an equimolar mix of two oligonucleotides covering TRBC1 and TRBC2. Nested alpha and beta constant-region primers with the SP2 primer drove four PCR rounds on ligated cDNA. MiXCR was run by TCRdb on the UMI-ligation and nested PCR reads, yielding one entry per CDR3 protein. Counted here are 37,000 or so distinct CDR3 sequences, less than 15% occurring once; the ten biggest clones make up 20% to 25%. Regarding the study as a whole: TCR counts from RNA may reflect activation-linked expression changes.

V shed 6 bases, J shed 3 bases, and the junction held 10 bases outside the gene matches. Germline CDR1 and CDR2: SQVTM and ANQGSEA. CDR3 length: 15 residues. Sequencing was done on a sample of effector memory CD4+ T cells from blood. As to subset: effector memory, CD45RA- CD27-. The chain carries TRBV29-1 and TRBJ2-5, with 10 nucleotides matching TRBD1. The clonotype originates from a human donor in good health. The DNA of the CDR3 is TGCAGCGTGCGCGTGCGGGACAGGGGTAAAGAGACCCAGTACTTC. Translating it yields CSVRVRDRGKETQYF.